Following are 6 T cell receptor beta chains from one sample sequenced in a study of blood T cell repertoires in COVID-19. The method was immunoSEQ multiplex PCR; TCRdb's version includes in-frame clones alone and lacks a portion of them. The table includes 150,000 to 200,000 clones, over 85% detected once. Sequencing input: peripheral blood. The receptor set was obtained from a woman in her sixties with COVID-19, enrolled during active disease.

The chain carries TRBV6-1 and TRBJ2-6; tentatively, D is TRBD2 (6 bases). Trimming removed 4 bases from V and 0 bases from J, with 16 bases in between. CDR3 length equals 18 residues. CDR1 is MNHNS, CDR2 SASEGT, per germline. The CDR3 DNA reads as TGTGCCAGCAGTGCAGAGCTTGGGGGGAGCTCTGGGGCCAACGTCCTGACTTTC. Translated, it gives CASSAELGGSSGANVLTF.

This chain joins TRBV7-9 and TRBJ2-7; 10 bases are a match to TRBD1. The CDR3 has 11 residues. The V and J ends lost 8 bases and 6 bases, in that order; junction bases with no gene match: 1. CDR1 and CDR2 (germline): SEHNR, FQNEAQ (reference sequence). The CDR3 sequence: CASDRGLEQYF. CDR3 coding DNA: TGTGCCAGCGACAGGGGGCTCGAGCAGTACTTC.

This clone was detected only once. The V and J genes are TRBV9 and TRBJ1-4, with D possibly TRBD1 on 5 matching bases. CDR3 size: 11 residues. V dropped 5 bases and J dropped 10 bases, with 9 bases sitting between them. The germline V gene encodes CDR1 SGDLS and CDR2 YYNGEE. The DNA for the CDR3 is TGTGCCAGCAGGGGGGAGGGAAAACTGTTTTTT. Amino acid sequence: CASRGEGKLFF.

The J gene is TRBJ2-3, the V gene TRBV7-3; 10 bases agree with TRBD2. The germline V gene encodes CDR1 SGHTA and CDR2 FQGTGA. This CDR3 spans 16 amino acids. The ends lost 5 bases at V and 5 bases at J; junction bases unmatched: 10. The CDR3 spells CASSPRERGGQDTQYF. CDR3 coding DNA: TGTGCCAGCAGCCCGCGGGAGCGGGGGGGCCAAGATACGCAGTATTTT. The whole variable domain, filled in from reference TRBV7-3 and TRBJ2-3, reads GAGVSQTPSNKVTEKGKYVELRCDPISGHTALYWYRQSLGQGPEFLIYFQGTGAADDSGLPNDRFFAVRPEGSVSTLKIQRTERGDSAVYLCASSPRERGGQDTQYFGPGTRLTVL.

The V and J genes are TRBV5-6 and TRBJ1-2, with D unresolved. CDR1 is SGHDT and CDR2 is YYEEEE in the germline V gene. CDR3 length: 15 amino acids. The germline V and J ends were trimmed by 0 bases and 3 bases, with 12 bases remaining between them. The CDR3 is CASSLAARTHYGYTF. The DNA of the CDR3 is TGTGCCAGCAGCTTGGCGGCCAGGACTCACTATGGCTACACCTTC. Using reference TRBV5-6 and TRBJ1-2 for the parts outside the CDR3, the full variable domain is DAGVTQSPTHLIKTRGQQVTLRCSPKSGHDTVSWYQQALGQGPQFIFQYYEEEERQRGNFPDRFSGHQFPNYSSELNVNALLLGDSALYLCASSLAARTHYGYTFGSGTRLTVV.

The chain is built from TRBV7-2 and TRBJ1-3; no definite D call. V was shortened by 2 bases and J by 0 bases, with 11 bases between the two germline ends. CDR3 size: 16 residues. Germline V gives CDR1 SGHTA, CDR2 FQGNSA. CDR3: CASSLNVASSGNTIYF. CDR3 nucleotide sequence: TGTGCCAGCAGCTTAAATGTAGCCTCCTCTGGAAACACCATATATTTT.